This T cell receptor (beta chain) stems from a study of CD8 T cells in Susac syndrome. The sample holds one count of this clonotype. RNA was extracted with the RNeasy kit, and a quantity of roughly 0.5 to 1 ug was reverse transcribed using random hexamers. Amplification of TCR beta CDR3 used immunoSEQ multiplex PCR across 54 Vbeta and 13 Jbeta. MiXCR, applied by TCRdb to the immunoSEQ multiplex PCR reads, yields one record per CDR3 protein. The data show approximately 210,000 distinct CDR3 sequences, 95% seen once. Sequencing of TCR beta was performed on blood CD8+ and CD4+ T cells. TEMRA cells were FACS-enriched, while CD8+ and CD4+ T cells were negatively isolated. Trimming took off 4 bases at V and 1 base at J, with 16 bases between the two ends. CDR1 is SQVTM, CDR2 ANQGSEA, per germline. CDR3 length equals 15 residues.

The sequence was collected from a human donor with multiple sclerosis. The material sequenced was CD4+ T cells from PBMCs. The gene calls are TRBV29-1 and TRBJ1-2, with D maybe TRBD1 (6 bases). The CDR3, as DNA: TGCAGCGTTGGGGGGCTCGTGAGGGGTAACTATGGCTACACCTTC. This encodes CSVGGLVRGNYGYTF.